The 26 T cell receptor beta chains listed next were all sequenced from one sample in a study of OX40 agonist ivuxolimab in advanced cancers. TCRdb keeps only in-frame clones here, not all; method: immunoSEQ multiplex PCR. The sample lists about 110,000 clones, approximately 89% occurring once. The sample here was CD4+ or CD8+ T cells sorted from blood, taken in a trial of the OX40 agonist ivuxolimab. The receptors were sampled from an adult with an advanced solid tumor such as melanoma, head and neck, liver or kidney cancer.

The gene calls are TRBV6-1 and TRBJ1-1; D is unresolved. Germline CDR1 and CDR2: MNHNS and SASEGT. Trimming cost V 7 bases and J 1 base, with 10 bases left between them. The CDR3 totals 13 residues. The CDR3 sequence: CASTPRRNTEAFF. As DNA, the CDR3 is TGTGCCAGCACACCCAGGAGGAACACTGAAGCTTTCTTT.

The J gene is TRBJ1-5, the V gene TRBV19; D remains ambiguous. The germline V gene encodes CDR1 LNHDA and CDR2 SQIVND (reference sequence). Trimming pared 6 bases from V and 1 base from J, leaving 10 bases between. This CDR3 is built from 14 residues. CDR3 residues: CASSLVGSNQPQHF. The CDR3 DNA sequence: TGTGCCAGTAGCCTAGTTGGAAGCAATCAGCCCCAGCATTTT.

V is TRBV11-2 and J is TRBJ2-1; 9 bases agree with TRBD1. Germline-derived CDR1 and CDR2 are SGHAT and FQNNGV. Germline trimming cut 6 bases from V and 2 bases from J; bases unmatched to any gene: 5. This CDR3 is built from 15 residues. This CDR3 reads CASRTGTGPYNEQFF. The DNA of the CDR3 is TGTGCCAGCAGGACCGGGACAGGGCCCTACAATGAGCAGTTCTTC.

The chain combines TRBV2 with TRBJ2-5; a possible D gene is TRBD1 (6 bases). This CDR3 contains 14 residues. Deletions cut 5 bases from V and 0 bases from J, with 10 bases between. Germline V gives CDR1 SNHLY, CDR2 FYNNEI. As DNA, the CDR3 is TGTGCCAGCAGTCTGCAGGGGTACCAAGAGACCCAGTACTTC. Its translation: CASSLQGYQETQYF.

This sequence joins TRBV9 and TRBJ1-1; D remains ambiguous. CDR1 is SGDLS, CDR2 YYNGEE, per germline. With 0 bases removed from V and 4 bases from J, the gap between germline ends came to 13 bases. The CDR3 is 15 residues long. CDR3 in DNA: TGTGCCAGCAGCGTAGGTAGTGGGATGATCACTGAAGCTTTCTTT. This sequence encodes CASSVGSGMITEAFF.

The V call is TRBV21-1, the J call TRBJ2-5. TRBV21-1 is labeled a pseudogene. The CDR3 totals 15 residues. DNA of the CDR3: TGTGCCAGCAGCAAAGTCCGGACGATCCAAGAGACCCAGTACTTC. Amino acid sequence: CASSKVRTIQETQYF.

V and J are TRBV19 and TRBJ1-5; 10 nucleotides match TRBD1. CDR1 LNHDA and CDR2 SQIVND come from the germline V gene (reference sequence). The CDR3 contains 16 residues. With V trimmed by 4 bases and J by 3 bases, 6 bases remained unmatched. CDR3 nucleotide sequence: TGTGCCAGTAGTAAACGACAGGGGGCGACCAATCAGCCCCAGCATTTT. Translated, it gives CASSKRQGATNQPQHF.

The V call is TRBV4-2, the J call TRBJ1-2; a possible D gene is TRBD1 (5 bases). The germline CDR1 and CDR2 sequences are LGHNA and YNFKEQ. The CDR3 is 16 residues long. Trimming cost V 0 bases and J 3 bases, with 14 bases left between them. CDR3 sequence reads: CASSQDGTKADYGYTF. In nucleotides, the CDR3 is TGTGCCAGCAGCCAAGATGGGACCAAAGCGGACTATGGCTACACCTTC.

The chain uses TRBV30 and TRBJ2-2; D remains unclear. Trimming cost V 0 bases and J 4 bases, with 9 bases left between them. Germline CDR1 is GTSNPN and CDR2 is SVGIG (reference sequence). This CDR3 has 14 amino acids. CDR3 in amino acids: CAWSVGEPTGELFF. DNA of the CDR3: TGTGCCTGGAGTGTGGGCGAACCCACCGGGGAGCTGTTTTTT.

The J gene is TRBJ1-6, the V gene TRBV19, with D hard to call. In germline, CDR1 is LNHDA, CDR2 SQIVND (reference sequence). The CDR3 has 15 amino acids. V was trimmed by 3 bases and J by 5 bases, leaving 11 bases between them. The CDR3 DNA sequence: TGTGCCAGTAGTATTCGGTACTCGGATAATTCACCCCTCCACTTT. It encodes CASSIRYSDNSPLHF.

The rearrangement uses TRBV7-9 and TRBJ2-7; D might be TRBD1 (6 bases). V shed 2 bases and J shed 2 bases, with 13 bases lying between them. The germline CDR1 and CDR2 sequences are SEHNR and FQNEAQ (reference sequence). This CDR3 is built from 15 residues. CDR3 protein: CASSLFLAGAYEQYF. The CDR3 DNA reads TGTGCCAGCAGCTTATTCCTAGCAGGGGCCTACGAGCAGTACTTC. Combining the CDR3 with reference TRBV7-9 and TRBJ2-7 gives the whole variable domain DTGVSQNPRHKITKRGQNVTFRCDPISEHNRLYWYRQTLGQGPEFLTYFQNEAQLEKSRLLSDRFSAERPKGSFSTLEIQRTEQGDSAMYLCASSLFLAGAYEQYFGPGTRLTVT.

The rearrangement links TRBV7-9 to TRBJ2-5; 8 bases line up with TRBD1. V shed 4 bases, J shed 3 bases, and the junction held 13 bases outside the gene matches. The CDR3 runs to 17 residues. Germline V lookup: CDR1 SEHNR, CDR2 FQNEAQ (reference sequence). DNA for the CDR3: TGTGCCAGCAGCTCTGGACAGGGAACCGCTTTTAAAGAGACCCAGTACTTC. Translation: CASSSGQGTAFKETQYF.

This clone was seen only a few times. The V call is TRBV6-4, the J call TRBJ2-5, with 10 bases lining up with TRBD2. This CDR3 has 13 residues. CDR1 and CDR2 from the germline V gene are MRHNA and SNTAGT. The V and J ends lost 5 bases and 4 bases, in that order; junction bases with no gene match: 1. CDR3 region: CASSWTSGETQYF. Here the CDR3 DNA reads TGTGCCAGCAGTTGGACTAGCGGAGAGACCCAGTACTTC.

The V and J genes are TRBV29-1 and TRBJ1-5; D not certain. In germline, CDR1 is SQVTM, CDR2 ANQGSEA. The CDR3 length is 14 residues. Trimming cost V 4 bases and J 2 bases, with 12 bases left between them. The CDR3 here is CSVAIGDGNQPQHF. CDR3 nucleotide sequence: TGCAGCGTTGCGATCGGGGATGGCAATCAGCCCCAGCATTTT.

This chain connects TRBV29-1 to TRBJ2-3; tentatively, D is TRBD1 or TRBD2 (5 bases each). Per germline, CDR1 SQVTM and CDR2 ANQGSEA. The V and J ends lost 5 bases and 8 bases respectively, with 17 bases between them. CDR3 length equals 13 residues. The CDR3, as DNA: TGCAGCGTTTTGGGGGACGGCCTCGGTACGCAGTATTTT. It yields the protein CSVLGDGLGTQYF.

The chain employs TRBV6-1 and TRBJ2-7; D gene uncertain. The ends were cut back, 3 bases at V and 2 bases at J, with 8 bases in the middle. Germline V gene data show CDR1 as MNHNS and CDR2 as SASEGT. This CDR3 spans 13 amino acids. The CDR3 here is CASSDHMAYEQYF. DNA for the CDR3: TGTGCCAGCAGTGACCACATGGCCTACGAGCAGTACTTC.

The chain joins TRBV27 to TRBJ1-1, with 8 bases matching TRBD1. The CDR3 covers 14 residues. V lost 6 bases and J lost 5; bases outside the gene matches: 8. Per germline, CDR1 MNHEY and CDR2 SMNVEV (reference sequence). The DNA of the CDR3 is TGTGCCAGCAGCTCCACAGGGGGTTGGACTGAAGCTTTCTTT. Encoded protein: CASSSTGGWTEAFF.

The genes are TRBV6-1 and TRBJ1-2, with D tentatively TRBD1 (5 bases). This CDR3 is 14 amino acids long. Germline-derived CDR1 and CDR2 are MNHNS and SASEGT. Trimming shortened V by 2 bases and J by 3 bases, and 10 bases separated the two germline ends. The CDR3 nucleotides are TGTGCCAGCAGTGAAAGGAACAGGTACTATGGCTACACCTTC. Its protein is CASSERNRYYGYTF.

The rearrangement joins TRBV5-1 to TRBJ1-1; 9 bases agree with TRBD1. J gave up 6 bases and V 2 bases, and 8 bases lay outside the gene matches. The germline V gene encodes CDR1 SGHRS and CDR2 YFSETQ. The CDR3 contains 15 residues. In DNA, the CDR3 is TGCGCCAGCAGCTTAAGGACAGGGGCGGACTCTGAAGCTTTCTTT. Protein: CASSLRTGADSEAFF.

Concerning this clone itself: The germline gene is not matched at one end of the junction; a read error may be the cause. This chain joins TRBV19 and TRBJ2-2, with 10 bases aligning to TRBD2. The CDR3 length is 16 residues. The germline V gene encodes CDR1 LNHDA and CDR2 SQIVND (reference sequence). CDR3 DNA sequence: TGTGCAAGTACTGGTAGCGGGAGGCGAAACACCGGGGAGCTGTTTTTT. It specifies CASTGSGRRNTGELFF.

This clone came up a few times. The CDR3 protein is CASSFTGTAGANVLTF. The CDR3 coding sequence is TGTGCCAGCAGCTTCACGGGGACGGCTGGGGCCAACGTCCTGACTTTC. This chain connects TRBV7-9 to TRBJ2-6, with D possibly being TRBD1 or TRBD2 (5 bases each). The V gene lost 3 bases and the J gene lost 2 bases, with 11 bases spanning the gap. CDR3 length: 16 amino acids. In germline, CDR1 is SEHNR, CDR2 FQNEAQ (reference sequence).

CDR3 sequence reads: CASTLGPSGGTNYGYTF. In nucleotides, the CDR3 is TGTGCCAGTACCCTTGGGCCAAGCGGGGGAACTAACTATGGCTACACCTTC. The rearrangement joins TRBV19 to TRBJ1-2; weak D call: TRBD1 (5 bases). V lost 7 bases and J 0 bases, leaving 21 bases between the germline ends. CDR1 is LNHDA and CDR2 is SQIVND in the germline V gene (reference sequence). This CDR3 is 17 amino acids long.

Written as DNA, the CDR3 is TGTGCCAGCAGTGAATCGATGGAGGGGTGGGGCACCGGGGAGCTGTTTTTT. Translating gives CASSESMEGWGTGELFF. This sequence joins TRBV25-1 and TRBJ2-2; D possibly corresponds to TRBD2 (6 bases). Germline CDR1 is MGHDK and CDR2 is SYGVNS. The CDR3 totals 17 residues. The V end was cut by 1 base, the J end by 4 bases, with 16 bases between. The whole variable domain, filled in from reference TRBV25-1 and TRBJ2-2, reads EADIYQTPRYLVIGTGKKITLECSQTMGHDKMYWYQQDPGMELHLIHYSYGVNSTEKGDLSSESTVSRIRTEHFPLTLESARPSHTSQYLCASSESMEGWGTGELFFGEGSRLTVL.

The chain joins TRBV19 to TRBJ2-5; weak D call: TRBD2 (6 bases). Germline V CDR1 and CDR2: LNHDA, SQIVND (reference sequence). Trimming stripped 3 bases from V and 5 bases from J, with 13 bases between. The CDR3 sequence is 14 residues long. The CDR3 spells CASSIGGTPETQYF. In DNA, the CDR3 is TGTGCCAGTAGTATTGGGGGGACGCCCGAGACCCAGTACTTC.

The chain couples TRBV5-1 to TRBJ2-1; 11 bases are shared with TRBD2. The J segment lost 5 bases and the V segment lost 7 bases, leaving 11 bases of the junction unmatched. The CDR3 consists of 16 residues. The germline V gene has CDR1 SGHRS and CDR2 YFSETQ. CDR3 region: CASRRLTSGIDNEQFF. The CDR3 DNA is TGCGCCAGCCGCCGCCTGACTAGCGGGATTGACAATGAGCAGTTCTTC. The full variable domain, completed using reference TRBV5-1 and TRBJ2-1, is KAGVTQTPRYLIKTRGQQVTLSCSPISGHRSVSWYQQTPGQGLQFLFEYFSETQRNKGNFPGRFSGRQFSNSRSEMNVSTLELGDSALYLCASRRLTSGIDNEQFFGPGTRLTVL.

This clone was seen just once. The chain recombines TRBV27 with TRBJ1-2, with D maybe TRBD1 (6 bases). CDR1 is MNHEY, CDR2 SMNVEV, per germline (reference sequence). The CDR3 length is 12 residues. With 8 bases removed from V and 4 bases from J, the gap between germline ends came to 11 bases. This CDR3 reads CASATTGYGYTF. The CDR3 coding sequence is TGTGCCAGCGCAACGACAGGCTATGGCTACACCTTC.